These 4 T cell receptor beta chains were sequenced from one sample in a study of T-cell memory formation after mild COVID-19. In TCRdb, the 5' RACE reads were re-called with MiXCR into one record per CDR3 protein. Of some 210,000 distinct CDR3 sequences listed, about 11% are singletons. The material sequenced was PBMCs or a T cell subset sorted from them (not recorded which). The receptors shown here come from a man aged 18-30 years who had mild COVID-19 (a few samples of this study predate the infection). Cell type and time point are not known.

This clonotype showed up just a few times. V and J are TRBV6-5 and TRBJ2-3; D is unresolved. This CDR3 spans 14 amino acids. Germline lookup yields CDR1 MNHEY and CDR2 SVGAGI. Trimming removed 5 bases from V and 1 base from J, with 10 bases in between. CDR3 sequence reads: CASSRRSRTDTQYF. CDR3 coding DNA: TGTGCCAGCAGTCGGCGCTCTCGCACAGATACGCAGTATTTT.

This clonotype was recorded at least ten times. The V gene is TRBV20-1, the J gene TRBJ2-7; 8 bases fit TRBD1. CDR1 DFQATT and CDR2 SNEGSKA come from the germline V gene (reference sequence). V trimming: 6 bases; J trimming: 3 bases; junction bases outside the gene matches: 7. This CDR3 spans 13 amino acids. CDR3 residues: CSAQTDRGYEQYV. The CDR3 DNA is TGCAGTGCCCAAACCGACAGGGGCTACGAGCAGTACGTC.

This clonotype has a handful of counts. The V gene is TRBV5-1, the J gene TRBJ1-3; possible D gene TRBD1, 5 bases. Germline CDR1 is SGHRS and CDR2 is YFSETQ. The CDR3 spans 14 residues. V was cut by 7 bases and J by 0 bases, with 11 bases left in between. The CDR3 is CASGDGSSGNTIYF. CDR3 DNA: TGCGCCAGCGGGGACGGGAGCTCTGGAAACACCATATATTTT.

This clonotype was seen a handful of times. The chain joins TRBV20-1 to TRBJ1-5, with D perhaps matching TRBD1 (5 bases). Trimming shortened V by 3 bases and J by 3 bases, and 9 bases separated the two germline ends. Germline V gene data show CDR1 as DFQATT and CDR2 as SNEGSKA (reference sequence). The CDR3 is made up of 13 amino acids. The CDR3 region has the DNA TGCAGTGCTAGGGACACCAACAATCAGCCCCAGCATTTT. Translating gives CSARDTNNQPQHF.